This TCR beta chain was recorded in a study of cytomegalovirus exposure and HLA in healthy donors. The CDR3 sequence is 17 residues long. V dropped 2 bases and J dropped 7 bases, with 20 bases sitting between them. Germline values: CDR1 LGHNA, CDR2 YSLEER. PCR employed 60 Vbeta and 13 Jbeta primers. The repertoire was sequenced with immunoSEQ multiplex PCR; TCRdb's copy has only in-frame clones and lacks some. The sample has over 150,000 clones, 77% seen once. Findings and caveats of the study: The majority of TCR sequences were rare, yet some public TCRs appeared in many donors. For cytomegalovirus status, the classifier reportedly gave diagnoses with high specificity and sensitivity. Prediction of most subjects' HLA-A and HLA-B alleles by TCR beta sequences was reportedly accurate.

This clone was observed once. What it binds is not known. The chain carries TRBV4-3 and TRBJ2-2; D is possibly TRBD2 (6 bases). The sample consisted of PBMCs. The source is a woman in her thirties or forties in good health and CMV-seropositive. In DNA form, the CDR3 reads TGCGCCAGCAGCCAAACCCAAGGCGGGACCTTGTTCGGGGAGCTGTTTTTT. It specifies CASSQTQGGTLFGELFF.